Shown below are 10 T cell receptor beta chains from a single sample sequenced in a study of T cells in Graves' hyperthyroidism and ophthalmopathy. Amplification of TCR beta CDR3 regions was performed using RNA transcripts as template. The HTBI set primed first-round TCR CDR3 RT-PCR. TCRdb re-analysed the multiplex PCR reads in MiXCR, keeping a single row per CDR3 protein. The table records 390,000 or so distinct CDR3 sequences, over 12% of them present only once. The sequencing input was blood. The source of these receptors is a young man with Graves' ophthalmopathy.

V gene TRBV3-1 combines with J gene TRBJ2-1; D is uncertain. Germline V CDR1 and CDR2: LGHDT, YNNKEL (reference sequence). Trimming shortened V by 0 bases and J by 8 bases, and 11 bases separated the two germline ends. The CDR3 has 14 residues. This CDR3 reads CASSQDLGIYEQFF. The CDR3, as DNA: TGTGCCAGCAGCCAAGATCTTGGCATCTATGAGCAGTTCTTC.

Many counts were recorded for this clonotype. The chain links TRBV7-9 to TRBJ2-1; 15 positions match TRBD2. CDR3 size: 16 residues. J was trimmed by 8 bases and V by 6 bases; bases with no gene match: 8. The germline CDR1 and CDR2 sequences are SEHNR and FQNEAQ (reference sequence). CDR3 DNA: TGTGCCAGCAGTCAAGGACTAGCGGGGGGGAAGGATGAGCAGTTCTTC. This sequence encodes CASSQGLAGGKDEQFF.

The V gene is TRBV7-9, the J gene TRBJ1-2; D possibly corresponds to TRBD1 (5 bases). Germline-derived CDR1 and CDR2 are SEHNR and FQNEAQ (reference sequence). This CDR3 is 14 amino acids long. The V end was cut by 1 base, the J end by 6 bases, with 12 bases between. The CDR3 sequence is CASSLGGDSDGYTF. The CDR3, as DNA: TGTGCCAGCAGCTTAGGGGGGGACTCCGATGGCTACACCTTC. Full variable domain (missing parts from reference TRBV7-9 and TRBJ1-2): DTGVSQNPRHKITKRGQNVTFRCDPISEHNRLYWYRQTLGQGPEFLTYFQNEAQLEKSRLLSDRFSAERPKGSFSTLEIQRTEQGDSAMYLCASSLGGDSDGYTFGSGTRLTVV.

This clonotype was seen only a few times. CDR3 loop: CASSDASGSGANVLTF. The CDR3 DNA follows: TGTGCCAGCAGTGACGCCTCGGGCTCTGGGGCCAACGTCCTGACTTTC. The chain joins TRBV6-4 to TRBJ2-6; D gene unclear. From germline, CDR1 is MRHNA and CDR2 SNTAGT. V lost 2 bases and J 0 bases, leaving 8 bases between the germline ends. CDR3 length: 16 amino acids.

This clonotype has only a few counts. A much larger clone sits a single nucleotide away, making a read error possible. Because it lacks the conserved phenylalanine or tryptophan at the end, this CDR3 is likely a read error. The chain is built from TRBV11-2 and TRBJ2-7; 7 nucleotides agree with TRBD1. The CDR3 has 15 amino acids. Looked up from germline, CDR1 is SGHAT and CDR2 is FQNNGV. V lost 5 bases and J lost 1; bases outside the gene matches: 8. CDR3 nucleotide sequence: TGTGCCAGCAGCACCCGACAGGGTGGGTCCTACGAGCAGTACCTC. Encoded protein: CASSTRQGGSYEQYL.

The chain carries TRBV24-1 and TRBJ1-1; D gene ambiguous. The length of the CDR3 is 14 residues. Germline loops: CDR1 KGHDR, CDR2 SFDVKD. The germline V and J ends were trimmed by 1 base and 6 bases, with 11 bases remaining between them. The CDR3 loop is CATSDFKPGAEAFF. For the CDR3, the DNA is TGTGCCACCAGTGATTTTAAGCCAGGCGCTGAAGCTTTCTTT.

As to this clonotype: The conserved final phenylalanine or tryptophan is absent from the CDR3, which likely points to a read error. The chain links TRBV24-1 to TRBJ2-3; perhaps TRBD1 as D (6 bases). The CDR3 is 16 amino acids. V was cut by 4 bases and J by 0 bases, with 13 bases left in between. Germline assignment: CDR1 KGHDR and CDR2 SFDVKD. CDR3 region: CATSDPQGSSTDTQYS. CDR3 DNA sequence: TGTGCCACCAGTGACCCACAGGGCTCTAGCACAGATACGCAGTATTCT.

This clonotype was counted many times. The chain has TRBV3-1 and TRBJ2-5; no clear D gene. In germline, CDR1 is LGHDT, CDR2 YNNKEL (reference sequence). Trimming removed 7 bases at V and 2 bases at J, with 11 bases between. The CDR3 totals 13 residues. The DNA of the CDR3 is TGTGCCAGCACCCGGTCCACTCAAGAGACCCAGTACTTC. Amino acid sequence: CASTRSTQETQYF.

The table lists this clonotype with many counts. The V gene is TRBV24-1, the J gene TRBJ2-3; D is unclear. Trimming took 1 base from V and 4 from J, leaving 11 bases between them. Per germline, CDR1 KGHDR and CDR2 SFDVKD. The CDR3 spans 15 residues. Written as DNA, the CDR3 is TGTGCCACCAGTGATTTTGCAGCCCCCCCAGATACGCAGTATTTT. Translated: CATSDFAAPPDTQYF.

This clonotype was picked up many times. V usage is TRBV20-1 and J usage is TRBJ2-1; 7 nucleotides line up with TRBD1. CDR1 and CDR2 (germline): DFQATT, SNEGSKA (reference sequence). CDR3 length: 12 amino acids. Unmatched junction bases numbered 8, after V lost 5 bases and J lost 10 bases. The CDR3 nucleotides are TGCAGTGCTGAGACAGGGTATGAAGAGCAGTTCTTC. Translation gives CSAETGYEEQFF.